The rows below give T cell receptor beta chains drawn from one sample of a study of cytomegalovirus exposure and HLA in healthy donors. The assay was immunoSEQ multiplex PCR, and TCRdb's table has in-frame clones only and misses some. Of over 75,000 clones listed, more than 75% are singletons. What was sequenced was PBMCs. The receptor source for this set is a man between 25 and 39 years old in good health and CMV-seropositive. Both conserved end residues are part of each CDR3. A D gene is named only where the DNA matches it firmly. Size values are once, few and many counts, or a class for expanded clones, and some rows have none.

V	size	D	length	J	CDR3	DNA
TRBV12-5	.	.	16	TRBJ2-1	CASGLSARGGWNEQFF	TGTGCTAGTGGTTTGTCCGCGCGGGGCGGGTGGAATGAGCAGTTCTTC
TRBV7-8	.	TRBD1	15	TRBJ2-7	CASSLEGQGVYEQYF	TGTGCCAGCAGCTTAGAGGGACAGGGGGTCTACGAGCAGTACTTC
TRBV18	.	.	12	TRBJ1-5	CASSRTDQPQHF	TGTGCCAGCTCCCGCACAGATCAGCCCCAGCATTTT
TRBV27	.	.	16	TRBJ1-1	CASSFASGIGGTEAFF	TGTGCCAGCAGTTTTGCCTCCGGTATTGGGGGGACTGAAGCTTTCTTT
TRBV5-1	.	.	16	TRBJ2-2	CASSLGRERVTGELFF	TGCGCCAGCAGCTTGGGTCGGGAGCGGGTCACCGGGGAGCTGTTTTTT
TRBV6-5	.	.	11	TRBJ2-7	CASSNNYEQYF	TGTGCCAGCAGTAACAACTACGAGCAGTACTTC
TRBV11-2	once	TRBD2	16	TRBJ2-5	CASSPLRAGGLETQYF	TGTGCCAGCAGCCCCCTGCGAGCGGGAGGGCTAGAGACCCAGTACTTC
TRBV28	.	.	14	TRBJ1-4	CASRLRITNEKLFF	TGTGCCAGCAGACTAAGAATTACTAATGAAAAACTGTTTTTT
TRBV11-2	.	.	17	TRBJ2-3	CASSRSSRAVFTDTQYF	TGTGCCAGCAGCCGATCCTCGAGAGCGGTTTTTACAGATACGCAGTATTTT
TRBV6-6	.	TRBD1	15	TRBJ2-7	CASSSGIDRVREQYF	TGTGCCAGCAGTTCAGGGATTGACAGGGTTCGCGAGCAGTACTTC
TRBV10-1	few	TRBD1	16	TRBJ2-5	CASSDYGTGALETQYF	TGCGCCAGCAGTGATTACGGGACAGGGGCATTGGAGACCCAGTACTTC
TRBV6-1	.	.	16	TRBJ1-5	CASSESGVYGNQPQHF	TGTGCCAGCAGTGAATCGGGGGTTTACGGCAATCAGCCCCAGCATTTT
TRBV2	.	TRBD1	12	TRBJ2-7	CASRGDSNEQYF	TGTGCCAGCAGGGGGGACAGCAACGAGCAGTACTTC
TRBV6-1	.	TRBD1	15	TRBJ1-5	CASSGQAGGNQPQHF	TGTGCCAGCAGCGGACAGGCAGGAGGCAATCAGCCCCAGCATTTT
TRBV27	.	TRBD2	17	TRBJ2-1	CASSSPRGLASYNEQFF	TGTGCCAGCAGTTCCCCGCGGGGACTAGCATCCTACAATGAGCAGTTCTTC
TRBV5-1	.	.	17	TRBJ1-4	CASSFNGGPAYNEKLFF	TGCGCCAGCAGCTTCAACGGGGGACCAGCCTATAATGAAAAACTGTTTTTT
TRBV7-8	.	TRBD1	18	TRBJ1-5	CASSFEPWTGSSNQPQHF	TGTGCCAGCAGCTTCGAACCTTGGACAGGGTCGAGCAATCAGCCCCAGCATTTT
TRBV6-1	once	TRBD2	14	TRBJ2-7	CASSEVAGGYEQYF	TGTGCCAGCAGTGAGGTAGCGGGAGGCTACGAGCAGTACTTC
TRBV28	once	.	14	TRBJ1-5	CASSFRRGNQPQHF	TGTGCCAGCAGTTTTCGCAGGGGCAATCAGCCCCAGCATTTT
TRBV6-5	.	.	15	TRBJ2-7	CASSYTRGGTYEQYF	TGTGCCAGCAGTTACACCCGTGGAGGAACCTACGAGCAGTACTTC
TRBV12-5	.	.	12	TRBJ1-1	CASGLGLDEAFF	TGTGCTAGTGGTTTGGGACTCGACGAAGCTTTCTTT
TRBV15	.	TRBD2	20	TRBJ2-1	CATSREPGLAGVRSYNEQFF	TGTGCCACCAGCAGAGAGCCGGGACTAGCGGGAGTAAGGTCCTACAATGAGCAGTTCTTC
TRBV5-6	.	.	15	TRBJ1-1	CASSLDGGYSTEAFF	TGTGCCAGCAGCTTGGATGGGGGGTACTCCACTGAAGCTTTCTTT
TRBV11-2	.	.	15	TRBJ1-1	CASSANPGVVTEAFF	TGTGCCAGCAGCGCGAACCCAGGGGTAGTCACTGAAGCTTTCTTT
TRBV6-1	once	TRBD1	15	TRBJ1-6	CASREGTAINSPLHF	TGTGCCAGCAGGGAAGGGACAGCGATTAATTCACCCCTCCACTTT
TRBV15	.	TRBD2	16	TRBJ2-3	CATSNYPGRGEDTQYF	TGTGCCACCAGCAACTACCCCGGGCGGGGGGAAGATACGCAGTATTTT
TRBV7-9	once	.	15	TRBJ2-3	CASSLGAGETDTQYF	TGTGCCAGCAGCTTAGGGGCAGGGGAGACAGATACGCAGTATTTT